The rows below give T cell receptor beta chains drawn from one sample of a study of spatial heterogeneity in lung cancer. TCRdb reprocessed the 5' RACE reads via MiXCR and lists one record per CDR3 protein. The sample has about 8,400 distinct CDR3 sequences, around 5% seen once. The sample here was lung tumor tissue, taken at surgery. These receptors were obtained from a female donor with early-stage non-small cell lung cancer. Both conserved end residues are part of each CDR3. Fields, in order: clone size, V gene, J gene, D gene, CDR3 length, CDR3 DNA, CDR3 protein. The D gene is left open where the match is weak. Not every row has a clone size; where given, it reads once, few, many or a size class.

.	TRBV29-1	TRBJ2-7	TRBD2	13	TGCAGCGCCTTGACTAGCGGGGCCGAGGAGCAGTACTTC	CSALTSGAEEQYF
many	TRBV27	TRBJ1-5	TRBD1	14	TGTGCCAGCAGGGGACAGGGCGGGCGACAGCCCCAGCATTTT	CASRGQGGRQPQHF
medium-sized	TRBV7-9	TRBJ1-2	.	16	TGTGCCAGCAACGACCCGTTACAGGGATTCAACTATGGCTACACCTTC	CASNDPLQGFNYGYTF
large	TRBV3-1	TRBJ1-5	.	14	TGTGCCAGCAGCCTGCGGGGGGCTAATCAGCCCCAGCATTTT	CASSLRGANQPQHF
few	TRBV5-6	TRBJ2-3	TRBD2	15	TGTGCCAGCAGTAATAGCGGGGGGAGCACAGATACGCAGTATTTT	CASSNSGGSTDTQYF
medium-sized	TRBV18	TRBJ2-7	TRBD2	16	TGTGCCAGCTCACCCTCGACTAGCGGGAGCTCCTACGAGCAGTACTTC	CASSPSTSGSSYEQYF
many	TRBV15	TRBJ1-3	.	15	TGTGCCACCAGCAGAGATGGGGCCTCTGGAAACACCATATATTTT	CATSRDGASGNTIYF
many	TRBV3-1	TRBJ2-4	.	16	TGTGCCAGCAGCCAAGTCTTCGACAGAGAAATAAACATTCAGTACTTC	CASSQVFDREINIQYF
medium-sized	TRBV7-9	TRBJ1-3	.	16	TGTGCCAGCAGCTTGACACCTACCAGTTCTGGAAACACCATATATTTT	CASSLTPTSSGNTIYF
medium-sized	TRBV7-3	TRBJ2-2	TRBD2	20	TGTGCCAGCAGCCTTTTGCGCTTGGAGCGGGGGGCCTCGAACACCGGGGAGCTGTTTTTT	CASSLLRLERGASNTGELFF
few	TRBV7-2	TRBJ1-2	.	13	TGTGCCAGCAGCACTTACCTATCCGATGGCTACACCTTC	CASSTYLSDGYTF
many	TRBV7-9	TRBJ2-3	.	15	TGTGCCAGCAGCTCCCAACGGACTAGCACAGATACGCAGTATTTT	CASSSQRTSTDTQYF
few	TRBV7-6	TRBJ1-5	TRBD1	16	TGTGCCAGCAGCCCAAACTCAGGGGGTAGCAATCAGCCCCAGCATTTT	CASSPNSGGSNQPQHF
medium-sized	TRBV7-3	TRBJ2-3	.	16	TGTGCCAGCAGCTCGGGGTTGGACTACCTCACAGATACGCAGTATTTT	CASSSGLDYLTDTQYF
large	TRBV6-1	TRBJ2-3	TRBD2	18	TGTGCCAGCAGTGAAATTGGGGGGGTGGAGGCCTCCACAGATACGCAGTATTTT	CASSEIGGVEASTDTQYF
many	TRBV4-1	TRBJ2-7	TRBD1	14	TGCGCCAGCAGCCCCAGACAGGGGGGATACGAGCAGTACTTC	CASSPRQGGYEQYF
many	TRBV5-1	TRBJ2-5	.	11	TGCGCCAGCAAAACCGGGGAGACCCAGTACTTC	CASKTGETQYF
few	TRBV5-1	TRBJ1-6	TRBD1	17	TGCGCCAGCAGCTTTCAAGGGACAGGGGCCGCCGATTCACCCCTCCACTTT	CASSFQGTGAADSPLHF
many	TRBV9	TRBJ2-1	TRBD2	15	TGTGCCAGCAGCGGATCAACGGGAGGCTACAATGAGCAGTTCTTC	CASSGSTGGYNEQFF
medium-sized	TRBV3-1	TRBJ2-1	.	11	TGTGCCAGCAGCCATGGTACTGAGCAGTTCTTC	CASSHGTEQFF
many	TRBV28	TRBJ2-7	TRBD2	13	TGTGCCAGCAGTTTAACAGCGGGAGTTGAGCAGTACTTC	CASSLTAGVEQYF
many	TRBV5-1	TRBJ2-1	.	16	TGCGCCAGCAGCTCCCTCCCGGGCGCGAACCCTAATGAGCAGTTCTTC	CASSSLPGANPNEQFF
.	TRBV20-1	TRBJ1-2	.	13	TGCAGTGCTAGAGGGGAAGAGAACTATGGCTACACCTTC	CSARGEENYGYTF
many	TRBV20-1	TRBJ2-1	.	12	TGCAGTGCTAGAGATCCGAGAAATGAGCAGTTCTTC	CSARDPRNEQFF
many	TRBV6-6	TRBJ2-2	.	13	TGTGCCAGCAGTTACGAAGGTGGCGGGGAGCTGTTTTTT	CASSYEGGGELFF
many	TRBV20-1	TRBJ2-7	TRBD2	12	TGCAGTGCTCTAGCGGACTCCTACGAGCAGTACTTC	CSALADSYEQYF
many	TRBV7-3	TRBJ2-7	.	15	TGTGCCAGCAGCTTAACAGGGCAGGGGATCGACGAGCAGTACTTC	CASSLTGQGIDEQYF
many	TRBV4-1	TRBJ1-1	TRBD1	15	TGCGCCAGCAGCCAAGAGGGGGGACAGCTTTATGAAGCTTTCTTT	CASSQEGGQLYEAFF
many	TRBV20-1	TRBJ2-3	.	15	TGCAGTGCTAATTTGCGGATGGAGAGCACAGATACGCAGTATTTT	CSANLRMESTDTQYF
many	TRBV28	TRBJ2-2	.	12	TGTGCCACCCAATTGATGGGCGGGGAGCTGTTTTTT	CATQLMGGELFF
medium-sized	TRBV5-1	TRBJ2-1	.	14	TGCGCCAGCAGCTTGGAAGCTAGCGACAATGAGCAGTTCTTC	CASSLEASDNEQFF
many	TRBV3-1	TRBJ2-5	TRBD2	15	TGTGCCAGCGCCCCGACTAGCGGGGAACAAGAGACCCAGTACTTC	CASAPTSGEQETQYF
many	TRBV20-1	TRBJ2-3	.	12	TGCAGTGCTAGGGCTAGGGGGGATACGCAGTATTTT	CSARARGDTQYF
many	TRBV7-2	TRBJ2-3	TRBD1	15	TGTGCCAGCAGCCGGGACAGTTGGGGCACAGATACGCAGTATTTT	CASSRDSWGTDTQYF
many	TRBV6-1	TRBJ2-1	.	12	TGTGCCAGCGGGCGCGGATCGGATGAGCAGTTCTTC	CASGRGSDEQFF
many	TRBV6-5	TRBJ1-1	.	15	TGTGCCAGCAGTTACTCGCGAGAAGTAGGCACTGAAGCTTTCTTT	CASSYSREVGTEAFF
many	TRBV9	TRBJ1-3	.	14	TGTGCCAGCAGCGTAGGGCAGATTGGAAACACCATATATTTT	CASSVGQIGNTIYF
few	TRBV6-5	TRBJ2-5	TRBD2	13	TGTGCCAGCAGTGGACTAGGGGAAGAGACCCAGTACTTC	CASSGLGEETQYF
medium-sized	TRBV20-1	TRBJ2-6	TRBD1	16	TGCAGTGCTAAGGGGACAGGATTCTCTGGGGCCAACGTCCTGACTTTC	CSAKGTGFSGANVLTF
many	TRBV11-2	TRBJ1-2	.	13	TGTGCCAGCAGCCTTCAGAGGGACTATGGCTACACCTTC	CASSLQRDYGYTF
medium-sized	TRBV11-3	TRBJ2-1	TRBD1	15	TGTGCCAGCAGCAAGCGGGGACAGGGTTACAATGAGCAGTTCTTC	CASSKRGQGYNEQFF
.	TRBV24-1	TRBJ2-2	.	15	TGTGCCACCAGTGATTTTTCCCTCGTCACCGGGGAGCTGTTTTTT	CATSDFSLVTGELFF
medium-sized	TRBV14	TRBJ2-3	.	13	TGTGCCAGCAGCCAAGCGGGGCACGGTACGCAGTATTTT	CASSQAGHGTQYF
many	TRBV7-9	TRBJ2-5	TRBD1	13	TGTGCCAGCAGCTACAGGGGACAAGAGACCCAGTACTTC	CASSYRGQETQYF
many	TRBV7-2	TRBJ2-3	.	16	TGTGCCAGCAGCTTACTTTCTGTCACTGGCCGGGATACGCAGTATTTT	CASSLLSVTGRDTQYF
medium-sized	TRBV12-3/TRBV12-4	TRBJ2-7	TRBD2	14	TGTGCCAGCCGGGGTAGGGACTACTCCTACGAGCAGTACTTC	CASRGRDYSYEQYF
many	TRBV20-1	TRBJ2-1	TRBD2	17	TGCAGTGCTAGCCCCGTAGGGGGACTAGCGGGACACAATGAGCAGTTCTTC	CSASPVGGLAGHNEQFF
many	TRBV25-1	TRBJ2-6	.	14	TGTGCCAGCACCGGGCCGGCTGGGGCCAACGTCCTGACTTTC	CASTGPAGANVLTF
many	TRBV14	TRBJ1-5	.	13	TGTGCCAGCAGCCAGTATCGAGGGCAGCCCCAGCATTTT	CASSQYRGQPQHF
.	TRBV15	TRBJ2-7	TRBD2	14	TGTGCCACCAGCAGAACAATGGGGGGGTCCGAGCAGTACTTC	CATSRTMGGSEQYF
.	TRBV20-1	TRBJ2-3	TRBD1	22	TGCAGTGCACTAGAGTTGGTCCCCGGTCCCCTAAGACAGGGACGGATGAGAGATACGCAGTATTTT	CSALELVPGPLRQGRMRDTQYF
many	TRBV7-9	TRBJ2-7	.	13	TGTGCCAGCAGGCCGGGGACACTATACGAGCAGTACTTC	CASRPGTLYEQYF
many	TRBV7-2	TRBJ2-3	.	15	TGTGCCAGCAGCACCGGGACACTTAGCACAGATACGCAGTATTTT	CASSTGTLSTDTQYF
many	TRBV6-1	TRBJ1-2	.	15	TGTGCCAGCAGTGCGAAGGCATCCCGGGATAGTGGCTACACCTTC	CASSAKASRDSGYTF
few	TRBV19	TRBJ2-4	.	15	TGTGCCAGTAGTATAGGTTCCGGGGGTGAAAACATTCAGTACTTC	CASSIGSGGENIQYF
.	TRBV7-3	TRBJ2-1	.	15	TGTGCCAGCAGCTTAACGGGACTCACAAGTAATGAGCAGTTCTTC	CASSLTGLTSNEQFF
medium-sized	TRBV7-3	TRBJ2-1	.	13	TGTGCCAGCAGTCGCCGGGGGGCCTCTGAGCAGTTCTTC	CASSRRGASEQFF
many	TRBV6-2/TRBV6-3	TRBJ1-1	.	13	TGTGCCAGCAGGGTGGCAAGAGACGCTGAAGCTTTCTTT	CASRVARDAEAFF